These T cell receptor beta chains were read from a single sample in a study of beta chain features in type 1 diabetes. The assay was immunoSEQ multiplex PCR, and TCRdb's table has in-frame clones only and misses some. This sample has under 400,000 clones; about 20% occur once, and the top ten carry 0.044%. The sequencing input was naive CD4+ T cells from blood. The origin of the receptors is a woman aged 18-29 years in good health. Each CDR3 is given with its conserved first and last residue. A D gene is named only where the DNA matches it firmly. Expanded clones are given a class, and other clones once, few, many or no size at all.

j_call	v_call	d_call	clone_size	cdr3_nt	cdr3_aa
TRBJ2-2	TRBV9	.	few	TGTGCCAGCAGCCAAACAGGGATCGGGGAGCTGTTTTTT	CASSQTGIGELFF
TRBJ2-7	TRBV30	.	few	TGTGCCTGGAGTAGGACAGAGCTCTACGAGCAGTACTTC	CAWSRTELYEQYF
TRBJ2-1	TRBV11-3	.	few	TGTGCCAGCAGCTTTATCGGTGGAGAAGGATACAATGAGCAGTTCTTC	CASSFIGGEGYNEQFF
TRBJ2-7	TRBV5-6	.	.	TGTGCCAGCAGCCCTACGGTAGGGGCGACCTACGAGCAGTACTTC	CASSPTVGATYEQYF
TRBJ2-5	TRBV5-4	TRBD2	.	TGTGCCAGCAGCTCGCGCGGGGGGACACAAGAGACCCAGTACTTC	CASSSRGGTQETQYF
TRBJ2-3	TRBV5-1	TRBD1	.	TGCGCCAGCAACCCGGGGACAGCTAGCACAGATACGCAGTATTTT	CASNPGTASTDTQYF
TRBJ1-5	TRBV6-1	TRBD1	.	TGTGCCAGCACGGACAGGGCGAATCAGCCCCAGCATTTT	CASTDRANQPQHF
TRBJ2-3	TRBV30	.	.	TGTGCCTGGACCCTCCTCGAGGGTCGAACGCAGTATTTT	CAWTLLEGRTQYF
TRBJ2-7	TRBV7-2	TRBD2	few	TGTGCCAGCAGCCCACGGACTAGCGGGGCCTACGAGCAGTACTTC	CASSPRTSGAYEQYF
TRBJ2-3	TRBV11-3	TRBD2	.	TGTGCCAGCAGCCTCGGGACTAGCGGGGGCCAAAACACAGATACGCAGTATTTT	CASSLGTSGGQNTDTQYF
TRBJ1-3	TRBV4-2	TRBD1	few	TGTGCCAGCAGCCAGAAAACAGGGGTTGGAAACACCATATATTTT	CASSQKTGVGNTIYF
TRBJ1-5	TRBV29-1	.	.	TGCAGCGTGGGGGAGGGGGAAGGTCAGCCCCAGCATTTT	CSVGEGEGQPQHF
TRBJ2-5	TRBV7-2	TRBD2	few	TGTGCCAGCAGCTCCGGGACTAGCGGGGGGGCCGGGGAGACCCAGTACTTC	CASSSGTSGGAGETQYF
TRBJ1-5	TRBV4-3	.	few	TGCGCCAGCAGCCAGATTGGGATACAGGGCTATAGCAATCAGCCCCAGCATTTT	CASSQIGIQGYSNQPQHF